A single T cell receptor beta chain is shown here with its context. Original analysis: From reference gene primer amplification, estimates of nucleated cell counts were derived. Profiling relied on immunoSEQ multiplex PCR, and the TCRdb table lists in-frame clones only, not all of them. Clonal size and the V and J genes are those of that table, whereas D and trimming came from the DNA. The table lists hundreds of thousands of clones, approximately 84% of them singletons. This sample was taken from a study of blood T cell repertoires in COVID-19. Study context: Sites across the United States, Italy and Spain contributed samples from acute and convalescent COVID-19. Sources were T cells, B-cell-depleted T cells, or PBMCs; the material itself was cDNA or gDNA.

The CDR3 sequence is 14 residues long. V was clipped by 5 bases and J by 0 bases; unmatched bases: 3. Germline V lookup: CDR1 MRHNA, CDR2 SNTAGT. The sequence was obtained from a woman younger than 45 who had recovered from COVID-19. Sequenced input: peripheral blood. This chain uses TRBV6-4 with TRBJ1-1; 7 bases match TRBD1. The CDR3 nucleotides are TGTGCCAGCAGTACGGGACAGTTGAACACTGAAGCTTTCTTT. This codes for CASSTGQLNTEAFF.